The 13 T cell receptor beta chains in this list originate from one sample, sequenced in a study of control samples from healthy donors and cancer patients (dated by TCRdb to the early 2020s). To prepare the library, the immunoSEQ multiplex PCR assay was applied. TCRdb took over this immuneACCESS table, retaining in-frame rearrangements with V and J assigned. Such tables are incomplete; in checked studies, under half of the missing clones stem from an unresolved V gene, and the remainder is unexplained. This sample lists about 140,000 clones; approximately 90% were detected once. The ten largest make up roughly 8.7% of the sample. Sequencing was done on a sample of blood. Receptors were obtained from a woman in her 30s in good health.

The CDR3 spells CASSQGTSGKIGETQYF. The CDR3 DNA reads TGTGCCAGCAGCCAAGGGACTAGCGGCAAGATAGGGGAGACCCAGTACTTC. The chain has TRBV14 and TRBJ2-5, with 10 bases aligning to TRBD2. Germline V CDR1 and CDR2: SGHDN, FVKESK. The CDR3 runs to 17 residues. The V and J ends lost 1 base and 5 bases, in that order; junction bases with no gene match: 10.

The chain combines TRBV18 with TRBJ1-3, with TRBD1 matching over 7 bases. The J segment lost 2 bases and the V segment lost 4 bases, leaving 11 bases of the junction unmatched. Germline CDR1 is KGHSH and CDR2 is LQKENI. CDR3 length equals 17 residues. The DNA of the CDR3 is TGTGCCAGCTCACTTACGAATGACAGGGCCCCTGGAAACACCATATATTTT. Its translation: CASSLTNDRAPGNTIYF.

The CDR3 loop reads CASSRNGLAGTGEQYF. The CDR3 DNA reads as TGTGCCAGCAGCCGAAATGGACTAGCGGGAACGGGCGAGCAGTACTTC. This sequence joins TRBV28 and TRBJ2-7, with TRBD2 identical over 12 bases. CDR1 and CDR2 (germline): MDHEN, SYDVKM. The CDR3 length is 16 residues. The trim removed 6 bases at V and 6 bases at J, leaving 12 bases unmatched.

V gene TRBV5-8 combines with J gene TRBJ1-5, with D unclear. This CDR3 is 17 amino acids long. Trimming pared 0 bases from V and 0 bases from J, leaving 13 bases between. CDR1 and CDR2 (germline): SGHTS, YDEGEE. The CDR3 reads CASSLGGGQTSNQPQHF. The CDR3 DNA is TGTGCCAGCAGCTTGGGGGGAGGCCAGACTAGCAATCAGCCCCAGCATTTT.

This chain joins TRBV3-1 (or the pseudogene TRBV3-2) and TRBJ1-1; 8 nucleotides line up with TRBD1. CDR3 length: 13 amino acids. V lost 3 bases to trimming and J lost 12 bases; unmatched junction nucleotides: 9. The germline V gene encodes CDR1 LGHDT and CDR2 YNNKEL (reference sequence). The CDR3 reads CASSQNGQGVSFF. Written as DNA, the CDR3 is TGTGCCAGCAGCCAGAACGGACAGGGCGTTTCTTTCTTT.

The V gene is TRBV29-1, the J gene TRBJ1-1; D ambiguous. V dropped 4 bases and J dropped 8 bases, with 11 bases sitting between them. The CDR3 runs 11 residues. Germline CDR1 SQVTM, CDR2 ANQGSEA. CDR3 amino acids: CSVVRPGEAFF. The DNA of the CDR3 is TGCAGCGTTGTAAGGCCAGGAGAAGCTTTCTTT.

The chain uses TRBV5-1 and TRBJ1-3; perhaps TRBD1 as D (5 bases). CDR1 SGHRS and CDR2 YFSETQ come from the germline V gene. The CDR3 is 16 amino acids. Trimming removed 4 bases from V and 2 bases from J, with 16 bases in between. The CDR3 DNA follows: TGCGCCAGCAGCACCGCCCCGGGACTAACTGGAAACACCATATATTTT. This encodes CASSTAPGLTGNTIYF.

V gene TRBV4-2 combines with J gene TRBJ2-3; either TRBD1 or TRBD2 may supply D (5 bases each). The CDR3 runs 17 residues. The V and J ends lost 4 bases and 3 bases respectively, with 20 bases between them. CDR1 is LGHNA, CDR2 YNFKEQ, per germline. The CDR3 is CASSLPGEGEGTDTQYF. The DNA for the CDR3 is TGTGCCAGCAGCCTCCCCGGCGAGGGAGAGGGGACAGATACGCAGTATTTT.

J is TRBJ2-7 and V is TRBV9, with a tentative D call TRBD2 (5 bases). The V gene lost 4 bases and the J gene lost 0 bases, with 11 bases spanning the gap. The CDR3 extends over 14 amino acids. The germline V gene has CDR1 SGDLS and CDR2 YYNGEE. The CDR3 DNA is TGTGCCAGCAGCCCTTTCGGGATCTCCTACGAGCAGTACTTC. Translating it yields CASSPFGISYEQYF.

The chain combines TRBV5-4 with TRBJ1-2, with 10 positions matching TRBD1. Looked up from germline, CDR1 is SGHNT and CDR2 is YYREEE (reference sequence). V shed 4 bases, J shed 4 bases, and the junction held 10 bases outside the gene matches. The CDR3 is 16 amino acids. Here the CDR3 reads CASSPGRGQGSYGYTF. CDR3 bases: TGTGCCAGCAGCCCTGGCCGGGGACAGGGGAGCTATGGCTACACCTTC.

CDR3 coding DNA: TGTGCCAGCAGCTTAGGGAAGCCGGGGGCCGCCAATCAGCCCCAGCATTTT. This sequence encodes CASSLGKPGAANQPQHF. The chain has TRBV7-9 and TRBJ1-5, with D perhaps TRBD1 (6 bases). Per the germline V gene, CDR1 is SEHNR and CDR2 is FQNEAQ (reference sequence). With 1 base removed from V and 3 bases from J, the gap between germline ends came to 16 bases. There are 17 residues in the CDR3.

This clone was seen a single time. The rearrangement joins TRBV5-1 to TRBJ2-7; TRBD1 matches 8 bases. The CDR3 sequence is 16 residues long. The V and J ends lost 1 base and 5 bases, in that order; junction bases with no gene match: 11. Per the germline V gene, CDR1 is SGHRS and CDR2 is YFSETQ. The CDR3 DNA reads TGCGCCAGCAGCTTGTCTTGGACAGGGAAGCCCAACGAGCAGTACTTC. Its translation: CASSLSWTGKPNEQYF. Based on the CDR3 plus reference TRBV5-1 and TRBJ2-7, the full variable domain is KAGVTQTPRYLIKTRGQQVTLSCSPISGHRSVSWYQQTPGQGLQFLFEYFSETQRNKGNFPGRFSGRQFSNSRSEMNVSTLELGDSALYLCASSLSWTGKPNEQYFGPGTRLTVT.

CDR3 sequence reads: CASSFAGAKVAFF. Written as DNA, the CDR3 is TGTGCCAGCAGTTTTGCGGGGGCCAAGGTGGCTTTCTTT. V usage is TRBV12-3 or TRBV12-4 and J usage is TRBJ1-1; a weak D match, TRBD1 (6 bases). V was pared by 3 bases and J by 11 bases, with 16 bases between. The CDR3 has 13 amino acids.